The next 20 T cell receptor beta chains were all read from a single sample in a study of T-cell reconstitution after alpha-beta-depleted transplantation in children. It was with unique molecular identifiers that the TCRbeta library was prepared. TCRdb reprocessed the PCR reads via MiXCR and lists one record per CDR3 protein. The repertoire consists of about 490,000 distinct CDR3 sequences, with over 9.5% occurring once and the leading ten covering 2% to 2.5%. Source: PBMCs, taken before TCRalphabeta/CD19-depleted stem cell transplant. Receptor source: a child aged 2 to 15 with inherited bone marrow failure, due to receive a stem cell transplant.

V gene TRBV4-2 combines with J gene TRBJ2-5; D possibly uses TRBD1 or TRBD2 (5 bases each). CDR1 is LGHNA and CDR2 is YNFKEQ in the germline V gene. Between the trimmed V and J ends, which lost 0 bases and 2 bases, there was a span of 19 bases. The CDR3 is 18 residues long. CDR3 in amino acids: CASSQDTGLGVRQETQYF. The CDR3 coding sequence is TGTGCCAGCAGCCAAGATACGGGGCTGGGAGTGAGGCAAGAGACCCAGTACTTC.

This chain connects TRBV7-9 to TRBJ1-2; D perhaps matches TRBD1 (6 bases). V dropped 5 bases and J dropped 0 bases, with 16 bases sitting between them. This CDR3 spans 16 amino acids. CDR1 is SEHNR, CDR2 FQNEAQ, per germline (reference sequence). The CDR3 reads CASSPPRGQSNYGYTF. CDR3 sequence (DNA): TGTGCCAGCAGCCCACCGCGGGGACAATCTAACTATGGCTACACCTTC.

The table lists this clonotype with many counts. The chain employs TRBV20-1 and TRBJ2-1, with 13 bases that match TRBD2. With V trimmed by 6 bases and J by 1 base, 6 bases remained unmatched. Germline CDR1 is DFQATT and CDR2 is SNEGSKA (reference sequence). The CDR3 consists of 16 residues. CDR3 protein: CSARTSGGPSYNEQFF. CDR3 bases: TGCAGTGCAAGGACTAGCGGGGGACCTTCCTACAATGAGCAGTTCTTC.

This chain joins TRBV6-1 and TRBJ1-5, with D possibly matching TRBD1 (5 bases). This CDR3 is built from 13 residues. V was cut by 1 base and J by 5 bases, with 6 bases left in between. Germline values: CDR1 MNHNS, CDR2 SASEGT. CDR3 bases: TGTGCCAGCAGTGAAGACAGGTATCAGCCCCAGCATTTT. Its translation is CASSEDRYQPQHF.

V gene TRBV7-2 combines with J gene TRBJ1-5, with D possibly matching TRBD1 (6 bases). Trimming took 1 base from V and 11 from J, leaving 9 bases between them. CDR1 and CDR2 from the germline V gene are SGHTA and FQGNSA. CDR3 length: 12 amino acids. The CDR3 DNA follows: TGTGCCAGCAGCTTAGACCAGGGGACCCAGCATTTT. This encodes CASSLDQGTQHF.

For this clonotype: Its ends do not fully match the called genes, so a read error is possible. The chain couples TRBV15 to TRBJ2-3, with D perhaps TRBD1 or TRBD2 (5 bases each). The CDR3 loop spans 15 amino acids. Germline V lookup: CDR1 LNHNV, CDR2 YYDKDF (reference sequence). The CDR3 DNA reads TGTGCCACCAGCAGGAGGGGCGGAATCACACATACGCAGTATTTT. It translates to CATSRRGGITHTQYF.

This clonotype was recorded many times. This rearrangement joins TRBV20-1 to TRBJ2-3; 7 nucleotides match TRBD1. The CDR3 sequence is 14 residues long. Per germline, CDR1 DFQATT and CDR2 SNEGSKA (reference sequence). V lost 6 bases and J lost 2; bases outside the gene matches: 8. CDR3: CSAKTGRPTDTQYF. In DNA, the CDR3 is TGCAGTGCCAAGACAGGGCGTCCCACAGATACGCAGTATTTT.

The rearrangement uses TRBV30 and TRBJ1-1; no clear D. V lost 3 bases, J lost 4 bases, and 21 bases lay in between. From germline, CDR1 is GTSNPN and CDR2 SVGIG (reference sequence). This CDR3 has 16 amino acids. CDR3 residues: CAWSSARTGLGTEAFF. In nucleotides, the CDR3 is TGTGCCTGGAGCAGCGCAAGGACCGGGTTGGGCACTGAAGCTTTCTTT. Variable domain in full (rest from reference TRBV30 and TRBJ1-1): SQTIHQWPATLVQPVGSPLSLECTVEGTSNPNLYWYRQAAGRGLQLLFYSVGIGQISSEVPQNLSASRPQDRQFILSSKKLLLSDSGFYLCAWSSARTGLGTEAFFGQGTRLTVV.

This clonotype was found many times. The chain is built from TRBV10-3 and TRBJ1-4, with no clear D. Germline loops: CDR1 ENHRY, CDR2 SYGVKD. This CDR3 is built from 15 residues. The V gene lost 0 bases and the J gene lost 4 bases, with 9 bases spanning the gap. Here the CDR3 DNA reads TGTGCCATCAGTGAGTCTCTGGCCATTAATGAAAAACTGTTTTTT. Translation gives CAISESLAINEKLFF.

Only a few counts were recorded for this clonotype. This chain joins TRBV7-6 and TRBJ2-1, with 14 bases aligning to TRBD2. The CDR3 length is 19 residues. V gave up 5 bases and J gave up 1 base; unmatched junction bases: 10. Germline CDR1 and CDR2: SGHVS and FNYEAQ. The CDR3 DNA reads as TGTGCCAGCAGCCCTAGACTAGCGGGAGGGCCTGGGTCCTACAATGAGCAGTTCTTC. Protein: CASSPRLAGGPGSYNEQFF.

The sample holds a few counts of this clonotype. The chain joins TRBV4-3 to TRBJ2-7; 9 nucleotides line up with TRBD1. Germline-derived CDR1 and CDR2 are LGHNA and YSLEER. V lost 3 bases and J lost 3; bases outside the gene matches: 9. This CDR3 region has 16 residues. DNA of the CDR3: TGCGCCAGCAGCCAGGGGGGGGACAGGGCCTTCTACGAGCAGTACTTC. Residues: CASSQGGDRAFYEQYF.

This chain connects TRBV7-9 to TRBJ2-2, with a possible D match to TRBD2 (6 bases). This CDR3 comprises 15 residues. The ends were cut back, 8 bases at V and 2 bases at J, with 15 bases in the middle. Germline assignment: CDR1 SEHNR and CDR2 FQNEAQ (reference sequence). CDR3 DNA: TGTGCCAGCGCCCTGGGGGGTTCTAACACCGGGGAGCTGTTTTTT. Its protein product is CASALGGSNTGELFF.

This clonotype was detected many times. The chain is built from TRBV28 and TRBJ1-5; 7 bases are shared with TRBD1. Trimming removed 4 bases from V and 2 bases from J; junction bases left unmatched: 20. Germline lookup yields CDR1 MDHEN and CDR2 SYDVKM. The CDR3 extends over 20 amino acids. CDR3 residues: CASSSPGRGTGEGGNQPQHF. The CDR3 DNA is TGTGCCAGCAGTTCTCCGGGTCGGGGTACAGGGGAGGGGGGCAATCAGCCCCAGCATTTT.

This clonotype has a count of ten or more. V usage is TRBV7-8 and J usage is TRBJ2-4, with 9 bases aligning to TRBD2. The CDR3 totals 16 residues. With V trimmed by 10 bases and J by 1 base, 11 bases remained unmatched. Per germline, CDR1 SGHVS and CDR2 FQNEAQ. The CDR3 loop is CATAVGLALAKNIQYF. The CDR3 DNA reads as TGTGCCACCGCGGTGGGACTAGCCTTGGCCAAAAACATTCAGTACTTC.

This clonotype was observed a few times. The V call is TRBV20-1, the J call TRBJ2-2, with 8 bases matching TRBD2. Germline CDR1 DFQATT, CDR2 SNEGSKA (reference sequence). V trimming: 2 bases; J trimming: 5 bases; junction bases outside the gene matches: 7. There are 15 residues in the CDR3. CDR3 in amino acids: CSARIPGTRTGELFF. The CDR3 nucleotides read TGCAGTGCTAGAATCCCCGGGACTAGGACCGGGGAGCTGTTTTTT.

Comment on this clonotype: This clone may be a read error of a much larger clone one base away. The CDR3 sequence is CASSYRDMRYGYTF. The DNA of the CDR3 is TGTGCCAGCAGTTACCGCGACATGCGCTATGGCTACACCTTC. The V and J genes are TRBV6-5 and TRBJ1-2; D is unclear. Germline loops: CDR1 MNHEY, CDR2 SVGAGI. V was trimmed by 2 bases and J by 4 bases, leaving 11 bases between them. This CDR3 contains 14 residues.

This clonotype was seen repeatedly, ten times or more. V and J are TRBV6-2 or TRBV6-3 and TRBJ2-5; D possibly corresponds to TRBD2 (5 bases). CDR3 length equals 14 residues. V was clipped by 2 bases and J by 7 bases, with 14 bases between them. Looked up from germline, CDR1 is MNHEY and CDR2 is SVGEGT. As DNA, the CDR3 is TGTGCCAGCAGTTACACGGGATCTTTACGGACCCAGTACTTC. This encodes CASSYTGSLRTQYF.

This clonotype occurred many times. One end of the junction fails to match germline, which may point to a read error. The chain employs TRBV12-3 or TRBV12-4 and TRBJ2-4; the D gene is possibly TRBD2 (5 bases). CDR3 length equals 13 residues. The CDR3 DNA follows: TGTGCCAGCAGTTTAACTCTTGCGGACTGGGCAAGCTTC. Translating it yields CASSLTLADWASF.

This clonotype was detected a few times. V is TRBV7-2 and J is TRBJ2-5; perhaps TRBD1 as D (6 bases). Trimming cost V 4 bases and J 0 bases, with 9 bases left between them. The CDR3 length is 14 residues. In germline, CDR1 is SGHTA, CDR2 FQGNSA. CDR3 bases: TGTGCCAGCAGCTCGGACAGCTACCAAGAGACCCAGTACTTC. It encodes CASSSDSYQETQYF. Looking up the rest from reference TRBV7-2 and TRBJ2-5 gives the full variable domain: GAGVSQSPSNKVTEKGKDVELRCDPISGHTALYWYRQSLGQGLEFLIYFQGNSAPDKSGLPSDRFSAERTGGSVSTLTIQRTQQEDSAVYLCASSSDSYQETQYFGPGTRLLVL.

This clonotype was counted many times. The chain has TRBV12-3 or TRBV12-4 and TRBJ1-5; D is unclear. The CDR3 loop spans 13 amino acids. Between the trimmed V and J ends, which lost 5 bases and 5 bases, there was a span of 10 bases. The CDR3 DNA sequence: TGTGCCAGCAGTAACTCGGGATATCAGCCCCAGCATTTT. It codes for CASSNSGYQPQHF.